This T cell receptor beta chain stems from a study of Graves' ophthalmopathy and Graves' hyperthyroidism. The trim removed 2 bases at V and 5 bases at J, leaving 1 base unmatched. Germline CDR1 is MNHEY and CDR2 is SVGAGI. This CDR3 is built from 14 residues. RNA transcripts provided the template for amplifying TCR beta CDR3 regions. First-round RT-PCR used HTBI primers; second-round multiplex PCR followed. TCRdb re-called the multiplex PCR reads with MiXCR, one entry per CDR3 protein. The table shows 360,000 or so distinct CDR3 sequences, with 15% to 20% occurring only once. Diagnostic conclusions were grounded in clinical symptoms, serum thyroxine, TRAb, thyroid ultrasound and orbital computed tomography. The PBMCs had their origin in around 10 ml of fresh peripheral blood. This clonotype was observed many times.

The rearrangement uses TRBV6-5 and TRBJ2-7, with 12 bases identical to TRBD1. This receptor was identified in a woman under 30 with Graves' ophthalmopathy. The source material was peripheral blood. CDR3 loop: CASSYGTGGDEQYF. DNA for the CDR3: TGTGCCAGCAGTTACGGGACAGGGGGCGACGAGCAGTACTTC.